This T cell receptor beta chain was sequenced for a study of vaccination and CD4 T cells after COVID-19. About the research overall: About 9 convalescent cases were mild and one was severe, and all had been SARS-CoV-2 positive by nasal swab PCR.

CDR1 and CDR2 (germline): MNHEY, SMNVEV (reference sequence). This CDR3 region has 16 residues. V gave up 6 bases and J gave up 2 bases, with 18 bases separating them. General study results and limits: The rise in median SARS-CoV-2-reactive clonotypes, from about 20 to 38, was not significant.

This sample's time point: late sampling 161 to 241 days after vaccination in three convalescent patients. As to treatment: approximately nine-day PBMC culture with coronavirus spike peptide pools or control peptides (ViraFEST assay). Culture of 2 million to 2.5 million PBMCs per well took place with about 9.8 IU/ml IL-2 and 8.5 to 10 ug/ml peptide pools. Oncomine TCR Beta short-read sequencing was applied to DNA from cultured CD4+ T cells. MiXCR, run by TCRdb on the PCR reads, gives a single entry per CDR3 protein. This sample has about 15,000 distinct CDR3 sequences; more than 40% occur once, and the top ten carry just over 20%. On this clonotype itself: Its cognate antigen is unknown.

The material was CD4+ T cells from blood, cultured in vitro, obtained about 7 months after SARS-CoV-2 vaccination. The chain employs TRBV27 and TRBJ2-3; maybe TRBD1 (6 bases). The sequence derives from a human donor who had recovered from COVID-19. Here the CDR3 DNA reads TGTGCCAGCAGCTCCCATTTGAGGGGGACCACAGATACGCAGTATTTT. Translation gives CASSSHLRGTTDTQYF.